This T cell receptor beta chain was obtained from a study of T cell changes during pregnancy in multiple sclerosis. TCRdb's table, derived via immunoSEQ multiplex PCR, lists solely in-frame clones and lacks some. The table shows around 50,000 clones, with 80% to 90% occurring only once. The specimen was peripheral blood from another person, used as feeder cells. The sequence derives from a human donor whose cells served as feeder cells for cultures in a pregnancy study.

For the CDR3, the DNA is TGTGCCAGCAGCTCGGGGACAAGTTCCTACGAGCAGTACTTC. It is translated as CASSSGTSSYEQYF. The chain carries TRBV7-9 and TRBJ2-7, with D possibly TRBD1 on 6 matching bases. There are 14 residues in the CDR3. Germline assignment: CDR1 SEHNR and CDR2 FQNEAQ (reference sequence). V dropped 4 bases and J dropped 1 base, with 11 bases sitting between them.